Listed here are 26 T cell receptor beta chains from one sample, sequenced in a study of shared clonotypes between healthy human individuals. TCRdb's copy holds only in-frame clones and misses some; the assay was immunoSEQ multiplex PCR. Among 650,000 to 800,000 clones listed, roughly 72% were seen once. The sample was memory CD4+ T cells sorted from blood. Subset of the sample: CD45RA-negative fraction. Receptor source: a woman in her twenties or thirties in good health.

V and J are TRBV19 and TRBJ2-1; TRBD2 aligns across 12 bases. The J segment lost 3 bases and the V segment lost 5 bases, leaving 14 bases of the junction unmatched. The length of the CDR3 is 19 residues. CDR1 is LNHDA and CDR2 is SQIVND in the germline V gene (reference sequence). Written as DNA, the CDR3 is TGTGCCAGTAGTCCCTGGACTAGCGGGGCCCTGAAATACTACAATGAGCAGTTCTTC. Amino acid sequence: CASSPWTSGALKYYNEQFF.

V gene TRBV7-8 combines with J gene TRBJ2-1; 9 bases line up with TRBD2. Germline V gives CDR1 SGHVS, CDR2 FQNEAQ. The CDR3 runs 15 residues. With 7 bases clipped from V and 6 bases from J, the junction kept 10 bases outside the gene matches. DNA for the CDR3: TGTGCCAGCAACCAGGGCGGGAGGGCCTCCAATGAGCAGTTCTTC. Amino acids: CASNQGGRASNEQFF.

J is TRBJ2-7 and V is TRBV28; D is perhaps TRBD1 or TRBD2 (6 bases each). Germline V CDR1 and CDR2: MDHEN, SYDVKM. The germline V and J ends were trimmed by 7 bases and 4 bases, with 20 bases remaining between them. This CDR3 has 15 amino acids. The CDR3 sequence is CASTPPGGAWYEQYF. The CDR3 nucleotides read TGTGCCAGCACCCCCCCCGGGGGCGCTTGGTACGAGCAGTACTTC.

Ten or more counts support this clone. The J gene is TRBJ2-7, the V gene TRBV7-6, with 7 bases fitting TRBD1. This CDR3 contains 15 residues. Trimming took 0 bases from V and 5 from J; bases not matched to a gene: 7. Germline V CDR1 and CDR2: SGHVS, FNYEAQ. The CDR3 nucleotides are TGTGCCAGCAGCTTAGCGGCGACAGGGCCGGACGAGCAGTACTTC. This sequence encodes CASSLAATGPDEQYF.

The chain uses TRBV30 and TRBJ1-5, with D possibly matching TRBD1 (6 bases). V lost 2 bases, J lost 0 bases, and 17 bases lay in between. CDR1 GTSNPN and CDR2 SVGIG come from the germline V gene (reference sequence). The CDR3 has 17 amino acids. The CDR3 region is CAWSSAGDLYSNQPQHF. The DNA for the CDR3 is TGTGCCTGGAGTAGCGCAGGGGACCTTTATAGCAATCAGCCCCAGCATTTT. The variable domain in full, with the rest retrieved from reference TRBV30 and TRBJ1-5, is SQTIHQWPATLVQPVGSPLSLECTVEGTSNPNLYWYRQAAGRGLQLLFYSVGIGQISSEVPQNLSASRPQDRQFILSSKKLLLSDSGFYLCAWSSAGDLYSNQPQHFGDGTRLSIL.

The rearrangement links TRBV4-1 to TRBJ2-2; TRBD1 matches at 8 bases. The length of the CDR3 is 16 residues. From germline, CDR1 is MGHRA and CDR2 YSYEKL. Germline trimming cut 4 bases from V and 6 bases from J; bases unmatched to any gene: 10. The CDR3 protein is CASSPSGTGFAGELFF. CDR3 nucleotides: TGCGCCAGCAGCCCGTCGGGGACAGGATTCGCCGGGGAGCTGTTTTTT.

In its sample, this clone was seen a few times. This chain connects TRBV10-1 to TRBJ2-2; D remains unclear. V lost 8 bases and J 6 bases, leaving 10 bases between the germline ends. Germline V gene lookup returns CDR1 WNHNN and CDR2 SYGVQD (reference sequence). The CDR3 is 12 residues long. The CDR3 sequence is CASALGPGELFF. The CDR3 nucleotides read TGCGCCAGCGCCCTAGGCCCCGGGGAGCTGTTTTTT.

The J gene is TRBJ2-7, the V gene TRBV7-2; no definite D call. V lost 2 bases, J lost 6 bases, and 8 bases lay in between. This CDR3 contains 12 residues. CDR1 SGHTA and CDR2 FQGNSA come from the germline V gene. CDR3 protein: CASSLINREQYF. The CDR3 coding sequence is TGTGCCAGCAGCTTAATTAACCGCGAGCAGTACTTC.

The chain uses TRBV11-3 and TRBJ2-7; 8 bases align to TRBD2. The germline V gene encodes CDR1 SGHNT and CDR2 YENEEA. This CDR3 is built from 14 residues. V lost 5 bases, J lost 6 bases, and 9 bases stayed unmatched. CDR3 in DNA: TGTGCCAGCAGCAAAACGGGACTAGGGACCGAGCAGTACTTC. Residues: CASSKTGLGTEQYF.

The chain joins TRBV11-2 to TRBJ2-1, with D possibly matching TRBD2 (6 bases). This CDR3 is built from 15 residues. From germline, CDR1 is SGHAT and CDR2 FQNNGV. V lost 0 bases to trimming and J lost 11 bases, with 17 bases between them. In DNA form, the CDR3 reads TGTGCCAGCAGCTTAGAGGGTTGGAGCGGGTCCCAGCAGTTCTTC. Amino acids: CASSLEGWSGSQQFF.

The rearrangement links TRBV29-1 to TRBJ2-3; 7 bases are a match to TRBD2. The CDR3 consists of 17 residues. Unmatched junction bases numbered 10, after V lost 1 base and J lost 0 bases. Germline CDR1 is SQVTM and CDR2 is ANQGSEA. In nucleotides, the CDR3 is TGCAGCGTTGAAGGTGTAGCGGGCCGTGCTAGCACAGATACGCAGTATTTT. Translation: CSVEGVAGRASTDTQYF.

To note about this clone: An end of the junction differs from the germline gene, which may be a read error. The chain combines TRBV28 with TRBJ2-5, with D tentatively TRBD1 or TRBD2 (6 bases each). CDR3 length: 15 residues. Germline loops: CDR1 MDHEN, CDR2 SYDVKM. The CDR3 reads CASSLLLGGQGTQYF. The CDR3 DNA follows: TGTGCCAGCAGTTTACTATTGGGGGGCCAAGGGACCCAGTACTTC.

The rearrangement uses TRBV28 and TRBJ1-1; D is undetermined. The CDR3 loop spans 15 amino acids. V lost 8 bases, J lost 0 bases, and 16 bases lay in between. Germline V gives CDR1 MDHEN, CDR2 SYDVKM. The CDR3 region is CASSPGWPMNTEAFF. The CDR3 DNA follows: TGTGCCAGCTCCCCTGGCTGGCCTATGAACACTGAAGCTTTCTTT.

This sequence joins TRBV19 and TRBJ1-5; weak D call: TRBD1 (5 bases). The CDR3 is 16 residues long. Germline values: CDR1 LNHDA, CDR2 SQIVND (reference sequence). V was pared by 5 bases and J by 2 bases, with 16 bases between. CDR3 loop: CASSSDTTGGNQPQHF. The DNA of the CDR3 is TGTGCCAGTAGTTCGGACACCACGGGGGGCAATCAGCCCCAGCATTTT.

V and J are TRBV7-9 and TRBJ2-1, with D perhaps TRBD2 (5 bases). The V gene lost 2 bases and the J gene lost 4 bases, with 12 bases spanning the gap. The CDR3 has 15 amino acids. Per the germline V gene, CDR1 is SEHNR and CDR2 is FQNEAQ (reference sequence). In nucleotides, the CDR3 is TGTGCCAGCAGCTTATCGAGCGGCCTATACAATGAGCAGTTCTTC. Protein product: CASSLSSGLYNEQFF.

This sequence joins TRBV7-4 and TRBJ2-1; D is possibly TRBD1 or TRBD2 (5 bases each). The V end lost 5 bases, the J end lost 2 bases, and 13 bases lay between the germline ends. The CDR3 is 15 residues long. Germline V gives CDR1 SGHVT, CDR2 SQSDAQ. The CDR3, as DNA: TGTGCCAGCAGCAGGGACCAAAGAGCCTACAATGAGCAGTTCTTC. The encoded protein is CASSRDQRAYNEQFF. The whole variable domain, filled in from reference TRBV7-4 and TRBJ2-1, reads GAGVSQSPRYKVAKRGRDVALRCDSISGHVTLYWYRQTLGQGSEVLTYSQSDAQRDKSGRPSGRFSAERPERSVSTLKIQRTEQGDSAVYLCASSRDQRAYNEQFFGPGTRLTVL.

In its sample, this clone was seen a few times. The J gene is TRBJ1-1, the V gene TRBV29-1; maybe TRBD1 (5 bases). V was cut by 2 bases and J by 5 bases, with 15 bases left in between. Looked up from germline, CDR1 is SQVTM and CDR2 is ANQGSEA. The CDR3 loop spans 14 amino acids. The CDR3 sequence is CSVELSAGRTEAFF. Here the CDR3 DNA reads TGCAGCGTTGAACTTTCGGCAGGGCGGACTGAAGCTTTCTTT. Variable domain in full (rest from reference TRBV29-1 and TRBJ1-1): SAVISQKPSRDICQRGTSLTIQCQVDSQVTMMFWYRQQPGQSLTLIATANQGSEATYESGFVIDKFPISRPNLTFSTLTVSNMSPEDSSIYLCSVELSAGRTEAFFGQGTRLTVV.

The gene calls are TRBV7-9 and TRBJ1-4; D call uncertain. CDR1 is SEHNR and CDR2 is FQNEAQ in the germline V gene (reference sequence). The ends were cut back, 2 bases at V and 7 bases at J, with 11 bases in the middle. This CDR3 is 14 amino acids long. This CDR3 reads CASSLQRDSEKLFF. The CDR3 nucleotides read TGTGCCAGCAGCTTACAGCGAGACTCTGAAAAACTGTTTTTT.

The V call is TRBV28, the J call TRBJ1-5; 9 nucleotides align to TRBD1. This CDR3 has 16 amino acids. V gave up 6 bases and J gave up 7 bases; unmatched junction bases: 13. The V gene's germline CDR1 is MDHEN and CDR2 SYDVKM. The CDR3 here is CASRLSRDRVGQPQHF. CDR3 nucleotides: TGTGCCAGCAGGTTGAGCCGGGACAGGGTGGGACAGCCCCAGCATTTT.

V and J are TRBV28 and TRBJ2-2; D could derive from TRBD1 or TRBD2 (7 bases each). V was trimmed by 4 bases and J by 4 bases, leaving 16 bases between them. The CDR3 is 16 residues long. Germline CDR1 MDHEN, CDR2 SYDVKM. The CDR3 reads CASSSPGGGFTGELFF. CDR3 nucleotides: TGTGCCAGCAGTTCCCCAGGGGGAGGGTTCACCGGGGAGCTGTTTTTT.

The sample holds one count of this clone. This sequence joins TRBV6-9 and TRBJ2-7; D gene uncertain. The CDR3 runs to 11 residues. The germline gives CDR1 MNHGY, CDR2 SVAAGI. V lost 6 bases and J 7 bases, leaving 10 bases between the germline ends. CDR3 protein: CASSEWHEQYF. The CDR3 bases are TGTGCCAGCAGCGAGTGGCATGAGCAGTACTTC.

The V and J genes are TRBV7-6 and TRBJ2-1, with 11 bases aligning to TRBD2. The CDR3 is made up of 15 amino acids. Germline V gene sequence: CDR1 SGHVS, CDR2 FNYEAQ. V trimming: 4 bases; J trimming: 9 bases; junction bases outside the gene matches: 8. The CDR3 DNA reads as TGTGCCAGCAGCTCCGGTAGCGGGAGGGCGGGTGAGCAGTTCTTC. It yields the protein CASSSGSGRAGEQFF. The whole variable domain, remainder taken from reference TRBV7-6 and TRBJ2-1, is GAGVSQSPRYKVTKRGQDVALRCDPISGHVSLYWYRQALGQGPEFLTYFNYEAQQDKSGLPNDRFSAERPEGSISTLTIQRTEQRDSAMYRCASSSGSGRAGEQFFGPGTRLTVL.

This rearrangement joins TRBV19 to TRBJ1-2, with 9 nucleotides matching TRBD1. The CDR3 extends over 14 amino acids. CDR1 and CDR2 (germline): LNHDA, SQIVND (reference sequence). Trimming at V came to 3 bases and at J to 6 bases, leaving 5 bases not matched to a gene. DNA of the CDR3: TGTGCCAGTAGTATTAACACAGGGGGCGATGGCTACACCTTC. Encoded protein: CASSINTGGDGYTF.

V and J are TRBV18 and TRBJ1-4; 7 positions match TRBD1. The CDR3 runs to 15 residues. After removal of 3 bases from V and 3 bases from J, the junction contained 4 bases not matched to a gene. Germline V gene sequence: CDR1 KGHSH, CDR2 LQKENI. The CDR3 DNA sequence: TGTGCCAGCTCACCTGACAGGGTGGCTAATGAAAAACTGTTTTTT. Its translation is CASSPDRVANEKLFF. Drawing the rest from reference TRBV18 and TRBJ1-4, the complete variable domain is NAGVMQNPRHLVRRRGQEARLRCSPMKGHSHVYWYRQLPEEGLKFMVYLQKENIIDESGMPKERFSAEFPKEGPSILRIQQVVRGDSAAYFCASSPDRVANEKLFFGSGTQLSVL.

The chain employs TRBV19 and TRBJ2-1; 12 bases match TRBD2. Germline V gene sequence: CDR1 LNHDA, CDR2 SQIVND (reference sequence). Trimming took 7 bases from V and 7 from J; bases not matched to a gene: 5. The CDR3 length is 14 residues. CDR3 in DNA: TGTGCCAGTAACCCCGGACTAGCGGGGAATGAGCAGTTCTTC. This encodes CASNPGLAGNEQFF.

The rearrangement uses TRBV11-3 and TRBJ2-1, with D tentatively TRBD2 (6 bases). Germline V CDR1 and CDR2: SGHNT, YENEEA. Trimming stripped 4 bases from V and 4 bases from J, with 11 bases between. This CDR3 is built from 14 residues. DNA of the CDR3: TGTGCCAGCAGCTCCCGGGACTCTTACAATGAGCAGTTCTTC. It yields the protein CASSSRDSYNEQFF. Full variable domain (rest looked up from reference TRBV11-3 and TRBJ2-1): EAGVVQSPRYKIIEKKQPVAFWCNPISGHNTLYWYLQNLGQGPELLIRYENEEAVDDSQLPKDRFSAERLKGVDSTLKIQPAELGDSAVYLCASSSRDSYNEQFFGPGTRLTVL.